Detailed here is one TCR beta chain. Its antigen is as yet unknown. Looked up from germline, CDR1 is LNHDA and CDR2 is SQIVND (reference sequence). The CDR3 is made up of 16 amino acids. The germline V and J ends were trimmed by 5 bases and 1 base, with 15 bases remaining between them. This record comes from a study of shared clonotypes between healthy human individuals. Whole-study findings and limits: Shared clonotypes: roughly 4.5% naive CD4, around 3.4% naive CD8, about 2.4% memory CD4, 0.4% memory CD8.

At a deep level, the assay was run. The assay was immunoSEQ multiplex PCR, and TCRdb's table has in-frame clones only and misses some. The sample holds over a million clones, approximately 80% seen once. The TCR comes from a man aged 18 to 30 in good health. Some clones in this sample may be carry-over from other donors' samples. Sequencing was carried out using memory CD4+ T cells from PBMCs. Noted subset: CD45RA-negative fraction. The chain joins TRBV19 to TRBJ1-3; D remains unclear. The CDR3 loop reads CASSPSSRVSGNTIYF. CDR3 coding DNA: TGTGCCAGTAGTCCTAGCTCTCGAGTATCTGGAAACACCATATATTTT.